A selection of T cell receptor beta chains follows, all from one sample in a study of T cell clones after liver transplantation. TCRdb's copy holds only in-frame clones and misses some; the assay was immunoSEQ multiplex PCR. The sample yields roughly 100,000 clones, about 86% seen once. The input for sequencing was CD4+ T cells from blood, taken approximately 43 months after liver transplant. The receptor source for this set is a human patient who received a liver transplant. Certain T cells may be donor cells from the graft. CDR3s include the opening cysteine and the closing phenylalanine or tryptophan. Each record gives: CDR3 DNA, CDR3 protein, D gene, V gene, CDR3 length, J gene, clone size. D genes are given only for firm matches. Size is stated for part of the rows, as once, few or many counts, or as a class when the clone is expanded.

TGTGCCAGAAGCTTGGATGGGACGGACGAGCAGTACTTC | CARSLDGTDEQYF | . | TRBV5-3 | 13 | TRBJ2-7 | once
TGTGCCAGTAGCCCTCGGACTAGCGGGATTTACGAGCAGTACTTC | CASSPRTSGIYEQYF | TRBD2 | TRBV19 | 15 | TRBJ2-7 | few
TGTGCCAGCTCACCCAGGACTAGCGGGACAGATACGCAGTATTTT | CASSPRTSGTDTQYF | TRBD2 | TRBV18 | 15 | TRBJ2-3 | .
TGTGCCACCCTAGCCGGGCTCGGTGGGGCCAACGTCCTGACTTTC | CATLAGLGGANVLTF | . | TRBV15 | 15 | TRBJ2-6 | few
TGTGCCAGCAGCTCATCCTCCCTAGCCGTGGAAGCTTTCTTT | CASSSSSLAVEAFF | . | TRBV7-8 | 14 | TRBJ1-1 | .
TGTGCCAGCACCCCAGGGGGTACAGGGGATGGGGGCTACACCTTC | CASTPGGTGDGGYTF | TRBD1 | TRBV28 | 15 | TRBJ1-2 | .
TGTGCCAGCAGTTTACGAGGGGCGTACGAAAAACTGTTTTTT | CASSLRGAYEKLFF | . | TRBV27 | 14 | TRBJ1-4 | once
TGTGCCAGTAAAAGGGTTATGAGCACAGATACGCAGTATTTT | CASKRVMSTDTQYF | . | TRBV19 | 14 | TRBJ2-3 | .
TGTGCCAGCAGCTTGGGCGCCGAAGCCTACGAGCAGTACTTC | CASSLGAEAYEQYF | . | TRBV7-9 | 14 | TRBJ2-7 | .
TGCGCCAGCAAGGAAGGGGGGGCGATCCCCAACGTCCTGACTTTC | CASKEGGAIPNVLTF | . | TRBV5-1 | 15 | TRBJ2-6 | .
TGTGCCAGCAGCTTAGAGGTCCGACCTGGAAACACCATATATTTT | CASSLEVRPGNTIYF | . | TRBV11-2 | 15 | TRBJ1-3 | .
TGTGCCAGCAGCTCGCCAGGGGGCTCCGGTCCTTATGGCTACACCTTC | CASSSPGGSGPYGYTF | TRBD1 | TRBV11-2 | 16 | TRBJ1-2 | once
TGTGCCAGCAGCTTTGGAGGGTTGCCCTCCTACGAGCAGTACTTC | CASSFGGLPSYEQYF | . | TRBV7-9 | 15 | TRBJ2-7 | .
TGCGCCAGCAGCTTCCATAGCGGGAAGAGCTACGAGCAGTACTTC | CASSFHSGKSYEQYF | TRBD2 | TRBV5-1 | 15 | TRBJ2-7 | .
TGCAGCGTGGGGAGGGGGGAAAAACTGTTTTTT | CSVGRGEKLFF | . | TRBV29-1 | 11 | TRBJ1-4 | .
TGTGCCAGCAGCTTAGGACAGGGGTTCGTATATGGCTACACCTTC | CASSLGQGFVYGYTF | TRBD1 | TRBV5-6 | 15 | TRBJ1-2 | .
TGTGCCAGCAGTCGGCTAGGGGGTAGGACAGATACGCAGTATTTT | CASSRLGGRTDTQYF | . | TRBV27 | 15 | TRBJ2-3 | few
TGCGCCAGCAGCTTGACTAGTAGCTACGAGCAGTACTTC | CASSLTSSYEQYF | . | TRBV5-1 | 13 | TRBJ2-7 | .
TGTGCCAGCAGCTTGGGCGGGGCCAATGAGCAGTTCTTC | CASSLGGANEQFF | . | TRBV7-9 | 13 | TRBJ2-1 | .
TGTGCCAGCAGCTTAGCGACTCCCAGCTCTGGGGCCAACGTCCTGACTTTC | CASSLATPSSGANVLTF | . | TRBV7-9 | 17 | TRBJ2-6 | .